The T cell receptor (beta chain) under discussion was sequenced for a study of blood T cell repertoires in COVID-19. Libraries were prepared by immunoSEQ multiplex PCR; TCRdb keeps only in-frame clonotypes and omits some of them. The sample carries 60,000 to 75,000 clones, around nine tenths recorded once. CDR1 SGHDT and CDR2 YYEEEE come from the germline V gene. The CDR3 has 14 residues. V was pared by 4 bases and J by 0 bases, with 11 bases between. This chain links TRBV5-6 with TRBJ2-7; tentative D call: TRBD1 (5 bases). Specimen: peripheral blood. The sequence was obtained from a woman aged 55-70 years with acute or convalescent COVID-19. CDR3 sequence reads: CASSLQGSSYEQYF. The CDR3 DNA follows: TGTGCCAGCAGCCTGCAGGGTAGCTCCTACGAGCAGTACTTC.